This T cell receptor beta chain was found in a study of blood T cell repertoires in COVID-19 (dated by TCRdb to the early 2020s). Regarding the study in general: The collaborator samples originated in the United States, Italy and Spain and spanned the acute and convalescent phases of COVID-19. The prospective study material was composed of cDNA or gDNA derived from T cells, B-cell-depleted T cells, or PBMCs. The dataset comprised deeply sampled blood TCRbeta repertoires from subjects exposed to, actively infected with, or recovered from COVID-19. The repertoires were released in a freely available public database intended as a resource for research on the immune response to SARS-CoV-2. Samples came from the ongoing ImmuneRACE study (first 160 participants) plus 1,254 subjects from 6 global collaborators. A de-identified subject ID, COVID-19 status, age in years and sex were almost always included in the sample metadata. Where available, HLA class I and class II types were obtained from metadata supplied by the sample provider rather than from assay-based typing.

Overall study results and their limits: How much clinical and demographic metadata was included differed by source and by participant, and the metadata was provided uncurated.

Enrolling through a virtual design, the prospective study's participants ranged in age from roughly 18 to 95 years and lived across roughly 23 United States geographic areas. To assign participants to cohorts, the prospective study relied on clinical history that participants themselves reported in a screening survey and a study questionnaire. Recovered participants in ImmuneRACE Cohort 3 were defined by two consecutive negative NP/OP PCR tests, clearance by a healthcare professional, or resolution of symptoms. In the prospective study, mobile phlebotomists collected whole blood, serum and a nasopharyngeal or oropharyngeal swab from each participant. Additional blood draws and questionnaires over an approximately 2-month period could optionally be provided by prospective study participants. Prospective study blood samples were shipped either frozen or at room temperature before DNA extraction.

Notes on this clone: Its antigen is currently not known. One base away there is no much larger clone; base qualities are not given.

TCRbeta CDR3 regions were amplified from genomic DNA using the immunoSEQ Assay, a bias-controlled multiplex PCR. Processing in the source paper ran as follows. The number of nucleated cells in each sample was estimated from the amplification of reference gene primers within the assay. Sequence reads were collapsed and filtered to measure the absolute abundance of every unique TCRbeta CDR3 rearrangement. For each sample, productive Simpson clonality was calculated by taking the square root of Simpson's diversity index across productive rearrangements. The table comes from immuneACCESS by way of TCRdb, which keeps in-frame sequences with V and J called. Part of the clones is missing from these tables; in studies checked, under half for an unresolved V gene and the rest for unknown reasons. V, J and clone size are taken as reported in that table, and D and trimming were inferred from the DNA itself. Within this sample are 350,000 to 450,000 clones, with 85% to 90% of them counted one time only. Roughly 1.1% of the sample lies in the top ten.

The germline ends are 4 bases apart after V is trimmed by 4 bases and J by 0 bases. Spanning cysteine to phenylalanine, the CDR3 consists of 12 amino acids. Only the CDR3 DNA is retained, 36 bases long and in frame from the first base. The germline V gene provides CDR1 SQVTM and CDR2 ANQGSEA. This TCR derives from a man aged 25-45 years who had recovered from COVID-19. Sequencing was done on a sample of PBMCs or T cells enriched from blood (not recorded which). Recombination joined TRBV29-1 with TRBJ1-3, with the D segment identity uncertain. Read as DNA, the sequence is TGCAGCGTTGCCATCTCTGGAAACACCATATATTTT. This yields the protein CSVAISGNTIYF. Extended through the reference TRBV29-1 and TRBJ1-3 proteins, this CDR3 yields the full variable domain: SAVISQKPSRDICQRGTSLTIQCQVDSQVTMMFWYRQQPGQSLTLIATANQGSEATYESGFVIDKFPISRPNLTFSTLTVSNMSPEDSSIYLCSVAISGNTIYFGEGSWLTVV.